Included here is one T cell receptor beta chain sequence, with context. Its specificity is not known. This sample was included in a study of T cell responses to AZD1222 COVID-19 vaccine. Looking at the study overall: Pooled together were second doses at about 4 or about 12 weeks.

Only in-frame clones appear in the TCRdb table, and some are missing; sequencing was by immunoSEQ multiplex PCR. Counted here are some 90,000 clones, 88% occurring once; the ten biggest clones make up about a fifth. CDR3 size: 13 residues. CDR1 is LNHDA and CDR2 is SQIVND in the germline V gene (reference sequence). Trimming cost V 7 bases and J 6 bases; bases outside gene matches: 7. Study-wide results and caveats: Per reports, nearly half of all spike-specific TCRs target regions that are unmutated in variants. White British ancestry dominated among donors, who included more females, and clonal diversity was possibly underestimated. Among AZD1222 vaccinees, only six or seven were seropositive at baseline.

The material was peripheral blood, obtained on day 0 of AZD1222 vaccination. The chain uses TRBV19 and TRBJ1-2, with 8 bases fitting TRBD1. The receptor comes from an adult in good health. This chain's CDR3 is CASMIQGGNGYTF. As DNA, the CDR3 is TGTGCCAGTATGATACAGGGGGGAAATGGCTACACCTTC.